A selection of T cell receptor beta chains follows, all from one sample in a study of T-cell reconstitution after alpha-beta-depleted transplantation in children. Each CDR3 protein is one row after TCRdb ran MiXCR on the PCR reads. The sample has hundreds of thousands of distinct CDR3 sequences, under 30% seen once. The sequencing here drew on PBMCs, mostly from graft donor cells, taken 360 days after TCRalphabeta/CD19-depleted stem cell transplant. These receptor sequences come from a boy under two years old who had a stem cell transplant for acute myeloid leukemia, so the T cells may come from the graft donor. The CDR3 runs from the conserved cysteine through the conserved F or W. D genes are given only for firm matches. Size tells how often a clone was seen (once, few, many) or the class of an expanded clone, and some rows leave it out.

clone_size	v_call	j_call	d_call	cdr3_nt	cdr3_aa
-	TRBV20-1	TRBJ2-1	-	TGCAGTGCTACTTTCCCCGGGAATGAGCAGTTCTTC	CSATFPGNEQFF
-	TRBV5-5	TRBJ2-5	-	TGTGCCAGCAGGAATCAGGGGCAGCGGGAGACCCAGTACTTC	CASRNQGQRETQYF
many	TRBV27	TRBJ2-5	TRBD2	TGTGCCAGCAGTCGGCGGCTAGCGGAAGAGACCCAGTACTTC	CASSRRLAEETQYF
-	TRBV12-3/TRBV12-4	TRBJ2-2	-	TGTGCCAGCAGTCCCCCCAGGGGCGTAACCGGGGAGCTGTTTTTT	CASSPPRGVTGELFF
many	TRBV29-1	TRBJ2-1	-	TGCAGCGTTGAAAAGGAGGGAGTTGAGCAGTTCTTC	CSVEKEGVEQFF
many	TRBV29-1	TRBJ1-2	TRBD1	TGCAGCGTGAGCCGGGACAGGGCACCCTATGGCTACACCTTC	CSVSRDRAPYGYTF
-	TRBV11-2	TRBJ1-4	-	TGTGCCAGCAGCTTAAATCGGGGAGCTGGAACTAATGAAAAACTGTTTTTT	CASSLNRGAGTNEKLFF
-	TRBV20-1	TRBJ2-1	-	TGCAGTGCTAGAGTTTTGAATGAGCAGTTCTTC	CSARVLNEQFF
many	TRBV6-2/TRBV6-3	TRBJ1-5	-	TGTGCCAGCAGTTACTTGGACAGCCAGCCCCAGCATTTT	CASSYLDSQPQHF
-	TRBV20-1	TRBJ2-4	TRBD2	TGCTGTGCTAGACTAGCGGGGGCCTTAGCCAAAAACATTCAGTACTTC	CCARLAGALAKNIQYF
many	TRBV24-1	TRBJ2-1	-	TGTGCCACCAGTGGCCCCAGGCGCGGGAAGGAGTTCTTC	CATSGPRRGKEFF